This T cell receptor (beta chain) derives from a study of cytomegalovirus exposure and HLA in healthy donors. Points from the study as a whole: TCR beta chains numbering 164 were designated cytomegalovirus-associated. In a later analysis, TCR beta V- and J-gene trimming showed a link to a missense DCLRE1C variant. Some public TCRs appeared in many individuals, while most sequences were rare.

While unrecorded immune exposures were likely, the donors were nominally healthy when sampled. 60 Vbeta and 13 Jbeta primers were used in PCR. Libraries were prepared by immunoSEQ multiplex PCR; TCRdb keeps only in-frame clonotypes and omits some of them. This table has around 150,000 clones, 75% to 80% appearing once. CDR3 size: 15 residues. Germline V lookup: CDR1 MDHEN, CDR2 SYDVKM. Trimming shortened V by 1 base and J by 5 bases, and 12 bases separated the two germline ends. As concerns this clone: No antigen is known for it.

V and J are TRBV28 and TRBJ2-1; D is perhaps TRBD1 (6 bases). This clonotype originated in a woman between 50 and 59 years old in good health and CMV-seropositive. Material: PBMCs. The CDR3 DNA follows: TGTGCCAGCAGTTTATCCTTAACAGGGAACAATGAGCAGTTCTTC. Protein product: CASSLSLTGNNEQFF.